This T cell receptor beta chain was identified during a study of OX40 agonist ivuxolimab in advanced cancers. About the research overall: Treatment of patients was with ivuxolimab, an agonistic anti-OX40 (CD134) antibody. Every 2 weeks, patients received ivuxolimab intravenously, dosed at 0.01 to 10 mg/kg. Those treated in dose escalation had hepatocellular carcinoma, melanoma, renal cell cancer or head and neck cancer. Study-level results: More expanded clones were found, on average, in CD8+ than in CD4+ T cells.

The junction had 10 bases not matched to a gene; V was cut back by 6 bases and J by 5 bases. The CDR3 covers 14 residues. Germline V CDR1 and CDR2: SGHNT, YYREEE (reference sequence). Assay used: immunoSEQ multiplex PCR; TCRdb lists only in-frame clones, some missing. In the table there are tens of thousands of clones, 90% to 95% of which are singletons. On this clone: What it binds is unknown.

The rearrangement uses TRBV5-4 and TRBJ1-2; 7 nucleotides match TRBD1. The clonotype was recovered from an adult with an advanced solid tumor such as melanoma, head and neck, liver or kidney cancer. Sequencing used CD4+ or CD8+ T cells sorted from blood, obtained in a trial of the OX40 agonist ivuxolimab. CDR3 sequence: CASNIRDSLYGYTF. In DNA form, the CDR3 reads TGTGCCAGCAACATTCGGGACAGCCTATATGGCTACACCTTC.